This TCR beta chain was identified during a study of T cell repertoires in cytomegalovirus infection. Study background: HLA-C-restricted CMV epitopes, recently identified, and well-studied HLA-B-restricted ones were used by the study. A matching HLA type, together with CMV infection, was signaled by public TCR beta signatures.

A few counts support this clonotype. Its antigen remains unknown. TCRdb used MiXCR to reprocess the reads, holding one entry per CDR3 protein. The sample yields roughly 800,000 distinct CDR3 sequences, under 35% seen once. The germline V and J ends were trimmed by 0 bases and 0 bases, with 15 bases remaining between them. The length of the CDR3 is 18 residues. CDR1 and CDR2 (germline): SGHTA, FQGNSA. General observations from the study: Summed frequency of public TCR beta families distinguished CMV carriers with the relevant HLA. Within the response measured ex vivo, HLA-C-restricted CMV-specific TCR beta clonotypes were dominant.

The clonotype was recovered from a human donor in good health (CMV status not recorded). Some clones in this sample may be carry-over from other donors' samples. The V call is TRBV7-2, the J call TRBJ1-5; no reliable D call. The sample here was cultured CD8+ T cells from PBMCs, taken from culture after CMV antigen stimulation. The CDR3, as DNA: TGTGCCAGCAGCTTAGCACCTATAGAGCTTCTTAGCAATCAGCCCCAGCATTTT. It translates to CASSLAPIELLSNQPQHF.